This T cell receptor (beta chain) is drawn from a study of Graves' ophthalmopathy and Graves' hyperthyroidism. Per the germline V gene, CDR1 is GTSNPN and CDR2 is SVGIG (reference sequence). The CDR3 is 14 residues long. Trimming cost V 4 bases and J 1 base, with 13 bases left between them. RNA transcripts served as template for amplifying TCR beta CDR3 sequences. Second-round multiplex PCR followed a first-round RT-PCR using HTBI primers. MiXCR, run by TCRdb on the multiplex PCR reads, gives a single entry per CDR3 protein. The sample yields about 370,000 distinct CDR3 sequences, roughly 15% seen once. Fresh peripheral blood (around 9.7 ml) yielded the PBMCs. This clonotype was recorded many times.

This chain uses TRBV30 with TRBJ1-1; a possible D gene is TRBD1 (5 bases). The receptor's source is an adult woman with stable Graves' hyperthyroidism. Sample: peripheral blood. In nucleotides, the CDR3 is TGTGCCTGGAACCGTGGGGGGAGGAACACTGAAGCTTTCTTT. Its protein is CAWNRGGRNTEAFF.